The 27 T cell receptor beta chains below were found in one sample sequenced in a study of T-cell reconstitution after alpha-beta-depleted transplantation in children. This sample's TCRbeta library carried unique molecular identifier barcodes. TCRdb reprocessed the PCR reads via MiXCR and lists one record per CDR3 protein. The data show approximately 420,000 distinct CDR3 sequences, under 13% seen once. The material sequenced was PBMCs from the stem cell graft donor, taken from the stem cell graft. The receptors here all came from a human donor who donated a stem cell graft to a child with acute myeloid leukemia.

A few counts support this clonotype. The rearrangement joins TRBV20-1 to TRBJ2-1; 10 bases line up with TRBD2. The CDR3 is 16 residues long. Germline CDR1 DFQATT, CDR2 SNEGSKA (reference sequence). Trimming cost V 2 bases and J 3 bases; bases outside gene matches: 7. CDR3 nucleotides: TGCAGTGCTAGACCCCTAGCGGGAGACGGCTACAATGAGCAGTTCTTC. Protein product: CSARPLAGDGYNEQFF.

The rearrangement uses TRBV5-1 and TRBJ2-2; 7 bases agree with TRBD1. Germline V gives CDR1 SGHRS, CDR2 YFSETQ. The CDR3 covers 15 residues. The trim removed 2 bases at V and 6 bases at J, leaving 7 bases unmatched. CDR3 region: CASSFLTGSPGELFF. CDR3 DNA: TGCGCCAGCAGCTTCTTGACAGGGTCCCCCGGGGAGCTGTTTTTT.

This clonotype came up once. The V call is TRBV20-1, the J call TRBJ2-4; TRBD1 agrees at 7 bases. Germline CDR1 reads DFQATT; CDR2 reads SNEGSKA (reference sequence). Trimming cost V 6 bases and J 3 bases; bases outside gene matches: 14. The CDR3 runs to 16 residues. This chain's CDR3 is CSAGRNRGGGKNIQYF. DNA of the CDR3: TGCAGTGCCGGCAGAAACAGGGGTGGGGGCAAAAACATTCAGTACTTC.

This chain connects TRBV11-2 to TRBJ2-1, with 10 bases identical to TRBD2. The CDR3 has 17 amino acids. CDR1 is SGHAT, CDR2 FQNNGV, per germline. V lost 5 bases to trimming and J lost 2 bases; unmatched junction nucleotides: 9. CDR3 sequence (DNA): TGTGCCAGCAGCAGAGTCCCTAGCGGGAGAGCCTACAATGAGCAGTTCTTC. Translating it yields CASSRVPSGRAYNEQFF. Together with reference TRBV11-2 and TRBJ2-1, the CDR3 gives the full variable domain: EAGVAQSPRYKIIEKRQSVAFWCNPISGHATLYWYQQILGQGPKLLIQFQNNGVVDDSQLPKDRFSAERLKGVDSTLKIQPAKLEDSAVYLCASSRVPSGRAYNEQFFGPGTRLTVL.

CDR3 in amino acids: CASSSGTYQETQYF. The CDR3 bases are TGTGCCAGCAGCTCCGGGACCTATCAAGAGACCCAGTACTTC. The chain links TRBV12-3 or TRBV12-4 to TRBJ2-5, with D possibly being TRBD1 or TRBD2 (5 bases each). The CDR3 is made up of 14 amino acids. V was pared by 6 bases and J by 2 bases, with 13 bases between.

This clonotype came up many times. This rearrangement joins TRBV6-1 to TRBJ2-3; 8 nucleotides agree with TRBD2. The CDR3 loop spans 14 amino acids. V gave up 6 bases and J gave up 6 bases; unmatched junction bases: 8. Germline V gene sequence: CDR1 MNHNS, CDR2 SASEGT. CDR3 coding DNA: TGTGCCAGCAGACGAGCGGGGGCTTGGGATACGCAGTATTTT. The encoded protein is CASRRAGAWDTQYF.

This clonotype appeared many times. J is TRBJ2-4 and V is TRBV29-1; 9 bases line up with TRBD1. Germline assignment: CDR1 SQVTM and CDR2 ANQGSEA. CDR3 length: 14 residues. Trimming cost V 7 bases and J 6 bases; bases outside gene matches: 10. The CDR3 here is CSAISGTGLNIQYF. CDR3 nucleotides: TGCAGCGCTATCTCCGGGACAGGGCTAAACATTCAGTACTTC.

This rearrangement joins TRBV25-1 to TRBJ1-3; D unresolved. With 1 base removed from V and 4 bases from J, the gap between germline ends came to 11 bases. The CDR3 has 15 amino acids. Germline CDR1 is MGHDK and CDR2 is SYGVNS. CDR3 sequence (DNA): TGTGCCAGCAGTGAATCCTGGGAAGCGGGAAACACCATATATTTT. Its protein product is CASSESWEAGNTIYF.

This clonotype has just a few counts. The chain joins TRBV29-1 to TRBJ2-6; 10 bases line up with TRBD1. CDR1 is SQVTM, CDR2 ANQGSEA, per germline. V lost 7 bases to trimming and J lost 1 base; unmatched junction nucleotides: 10. This CDR3 is 17 amino acids long. Here the CDR3 reads CSALDRGRTSGANVLTF. The CDR3 DNA reads as TGCAGCGCCCTAGACAGGGGGCGTACTTCTGGGGCCAACGTCCTGACTTTC.

This clonotype was recorded at least ten times. This chain joins TRBV20-1 and TRBJ1-5, with 7 bases matching TRBD1. The CDR3 covers 17 residues. Per the germline V gene, CDR1 is DFQATT and CDR2 is SNEGSKA (reference sequence). V gave up 3 bases and J gave up 2 bases; unmatched junction bases: 13. The CDR3: CSAREFQGEVGNQPQHF. The CDR3 nucleotides read TGCAGTGCTAGGGAGTTTCAGGGGGAGGTGGGCAATCAGCCCCAGCATTTT.

This chain joins TRBV30 and TRBJ2-1; D gene ambiguous. CDR1 is GTSNPN, CDR2 SVGIG, per germline (reference sequence). Trimming cost V 3 bases and J 2 bases, with 17 bases left between them. This CDR3 region has 16 residues. DNA for the CDR3: TGTGCCTGGAGCGTCAAGGATGCGGCCGCCTACAATGAGCAGTTCTTC. It is translated as CAWSVKDAAAYNEQFF.

The chain uses TRBV2 and TRBJ2-7; D ambiguous. The CDR3 consists of 11 residues. The ends were cut back, 6 bases at V and 7 bases at J, with 10 bases in the middle. CDR1 SNHLY and CDR2 FYNNEI come from the germline V gene. The CDR3 region has the DNA TGTGCCAGCAGCTCTCGTCGGGAGCAGTACGTC. Translating it yields CASSSRREQYV.

This clonotype was seen only a few times. V usage is TRBV12-3 or TRBV12-4 and J usage is TRBJ2-1; D is uncertain. The CDR3 runs 13 residues. Trimming pared 7 bases from V and 10 bases from J, leaving 17 bases between. The CDR3 coding sequence is TGTGCCAGCACCGCACCGAGCGACGGGGAGCAGTTCTTC. It codes for CASTAPSDGEQFF.

The chain employs TRBV10-3 and TRBJ2-1; possibly TRBD1 for D (6 bases). Trimming cost V 0 bases and J 0 bases, with 12 bases left between them. The CDR3 covers 17 residues. Per the germline V gene, CDR1 is ENHRY and CDR2 is SYGVKD. CDR3 DNA: TGTGCCATCAGTGAGTCCCACAGGGCGAGCTCCTACAATGAGCAGTTCTTC. This sequence encodes CAISESHRASSYNEQFF.

This clonotype has more than one count but fewer than ten. The chain carries TRBV7-9 and TRBJ2-1; 8 bases are a match to TRBD2. This CDR3 spans 16 amino acids. V lost 5 bases and J lost 3; bases outside the gene matches: 9. The germline V gene has CDR1 SEHNR and CDR2 FQNEAQ (reference sequence). The CDR3, as DNA: TGTGCCAGCAGCCCCCCGGGAGGGGTCGGCTACAATGAGCAGTTCTTC. This gives the protein CASSPPGGVGYNEQFF.

The chain has TRBV6-5 and TRBJ2-6; 12 bases fit TRBD2. Trimming cost V 8 bases and J 3 bases; bases outside gene matches: 8. Germline values: CDR1 MNHEY, CDR2 SVGAGI. This CDR3 has 17 amino acids. The CDR3, as DNA: TGTGCCAGCGGGAGACTAGCGGGAGTAAGTGGGGCCAACGTCCTGACTTTC. Residues: CASGRLAGVSGANVLTF.

The CDR3 region has the DNA TGTGCCAGCAGCCAAGCGGACAGTAGCAATCAGCCCCAGCATTTT. This codes for CASSQADSSNQPQHF. The chain is built from TRBV5-5 and TRBJ1-5, with D possibly being TRBD1 (6 bases). CDR3 length equals 15 residues. V was pared by 4 bases and J by 0 bases, with 11 bases between. Looked up from germline, CDR1 is SGHKS and CDR2 is YYEKEE (reference sequence).

This chain links TRBV29-1 with TRBJ2-3; TRBD1 matches 11 bases. Per germline, CDR1 SQVTM and CDR2 ANQGSEA. This CDR3 has 13 residues. Losses at the gene ends were 6 bases for V and 4 bases for J; bases not matched to a gene: 3. This CDR3 reads CSVRTGGADTQYF. CDR3 DNA sequence: TGCAGCGTGAGGACAGGGGGCGCAGATACGCAGTATTTT.

This clonotype was counted ten times or more. The J gene is TRBJ2-1, the V gene TRBV7-6, with 9 bases that match TRBD1. With 3 bases clipped from V and 6 bases from J, the junction kept 6 bases outside the gene matches. Germline loops: CDR1 SGHVS, CDR2 FNYEAQ. The CDR3 has 15 amino acids. CDR3 DNA sequence: TGTGCCAGCAGCTTTGAACAGGGGGCCGGCAATGAGCAGTTCTTC. Protein product: CASSFEQGAGNEQFF.

This clonotype was seen a handful of times. CDR3 bases: TGTGCCAGCAGTGAGACTCCATCACCCCTCCACTTT. This gives the protein CASSETPSPLHF. The chain uses TRBV6-1 and TRBJ1-6; D is uncertain. Germline CDR1 and CDR2: MNHNS and SASEGT. There are 12 residues in the CDR3. The germline V and J ends were trimmed by 3 bases and 10 bases, with 7 bases remaining between them.

At least ten counts were recorded for this clonotype. The chain carries TRBV15 and TRBJ1-1; D may be TRBD1 (5 bases). The ends were cut back, 5 bases at V and 4 bases at J, with 8 bases in the middle. The length of the CDR3 is 12 residues. The germline CDR1 and CDR2 sequences are LNHNV and YYDKDF (reference sequence). The chain's CDR3 is CATSGGGTEAFF. For the CDR3, the DNA is TGTGCCACCAGCGGGGGGGGCACTGAAGCTTTCTTT.

This clonotype showed up just a few times. V is TRBV20-1 and J is TRBJ1-1; D not resolved. Germline values: CDR1 DFQATT, CDR2 SNEGSKA (reference sequence). V shed 6 bases and J shed 4 bases, with 12 bases lying between them. The CDR3 length is 12 residues. This CDR3 reads CSATRGSTEAFF. In DNA, the CDR3 is TGCAGTGCCACACGAGGCAGCACTGAAGCTTTCTTT.

This clonotype was detected many times. This chain joins TRBV25-1 and TRBJ2-1, with D maybe TRBD2 (5 bases). Trimming pared 2 bases from V and 4 bases from J, leaving 6 bases between. Per the germline V gene, CDR1 is MGHDK and CDR2 is SYGVNS. The CDR3 extends over 13 amino acids. The CDR3 region has the DNA TGTGCCAGCAGTGAACGGGAATACAATGAGCAGTTCTTC. Residues: CASSEREYNEQFF. The whole variable domain, remainder taken from reference TRBV25-1 and TRBJ2-1, is EADIYQTPRYLVIGTGKKITLECSQTMGHDKMYWYQQDPGMELHLIHYSYGVNSTEKGDLSSESTVSRIRTEHFPLTLESARPSHTSQYLCASSEREYNEQFFGPGTRLTVL.

This clonotype has at least ten counts. This rearrangement joins TRBV3-1 to TRBJ2-5, with 9 bases lining up with TRBD2. The CDR3 is 16 amino acids. Per the germline V gene, CDR1 is LGHDT and CDR2 is YNNKEL (reference sequence). The J segment lost 3 bases and the V segment lost 4 bases, leaving 9 bases of the junction unmatched. This CDR3 reads CASSPRLAAFEETQYF. The CDR3 region has the DNA TGTGCCAGCAGCCCTCGACTAGCGGCGTTCGAAGAGACCCAGTACTTC.

The chain joins TRBV5-1 to TRBJ2-2; the match to TRBD2 covers 7 bases. Germline V gives CDR1 SGHRS, CDR2 YFSETQ. Germline trimming cut 5 bases from V and 2 bases from J; bases unmatched to any gene: 9. The CDR3 is 16 amino acids. CDR3 amino acids: CASRQLAAANTGELFF. DNA for the CDR3: TGCGCCAGCAGACAGCTAGCGGCCGCAAACACCGGGGAGCTGTTTTTT.

Many counts were recorded for this clonotype. The V and J genes are TRBV6-1 and TRBJ2-3, with 7 bases aligning to TRBD2. V was clipped by 1 base and J by 3 bases; unmatched bases: 4. CDR1 and CDR2 from the germline V gene are MNHNS and SASEGT. The CDR3 consists of 15 residues. The CDR3 protein is CASSEVYGGTDTQYF. The CDR3 region has the DNA TGTGCCAGCAGTGAAGTGTACGGGGGGACAGATACGCAGTATTTT.

Ten or more counts support this clonotype. The chain has TRBV5-1 and TRBJ2-2, with D perhaps matching TRBD2 (5 bases). The CDR3 loop spans 16 amino acids. CDR1 is SGHRS, CDR2 YFSETQ, per germline. V was clipped by 0 bases and J by 3 bases, with 12 bases between them. The DNA for the CDR3 is TGCGCCAGCAGCTTGGTAGAGGGATTTGACACCGGGGAGCTGTTTTTT. Translation: CASSLVEGFDTGELFF. The complete variable domain, with remaining parts taken from reference TRBV5-1 and TRBJ2-2, reads KAGVTQTPRYLIKTRGQQVTLSCSPISGHRSVSWYQQTPGQGLQFLFEYFSETQRNKGNFPGRFSGRQFSNSRSEMNVSTLELGDSALYLCASSLVEGFDTGELFFGEGSRLTVL.